These T cell receptor beta chains were read from a single sample in a study of CD8 T cells in ankylosing spondylitis. TCRdb recomputed calls from the 5' RACE reads with MiXCR, one row per CDR3 protein. This table has about 89,000 distinct CDR3 sequences, around 27% appearing once. Sequenced material: blood, either unsorted or a sorted T cell fraction (not recorded which). Source of these receptors: a male donor with ankylosing spondylitis or in good health (not recorded which). Both conserved end residues are part of each CDR3. A D gene is named only where the DNA matches it firmly. Clone size is given for some rows only: seen once, a few or many times, or a class if the clone is expanded.

clone size,V gene,J gene,D gene,CDR3 protein,CDR3 DNA
few,TRBV7-8,TRBJ1-1,.,CASSSPTKYTEAFF,TGTGCCAGCAGCTCGCCCACTAAGTACACTGAAGCTTTCTTT
few,TRBV29-1,TRBJ2-3,.,CSDTGPTDTQYF,TGCAGCGATACAGGTCCCACAGATACGCAGTATTTT
.,TRBV27,TRBJ2-2,.,CASSLGQGPTGELFF,TGTGCCAGCAGTTTGGGCCAAGGTCCCACCGGGGAGCTGTTTTTT
once,TRBV2,TRBJ1-5,.,CASSEPRDQPQHF,TGTGCCAGCAGCGAACCCAGGGATCAGCCCCAGCATTTT
few,TRBV12-3/TRBV12-4,TRBJ1-5,.,CATSGQGNQPQHF,TGTGCCACCTCGGGGCAGGGCAATCAGCCCCAGCATTTT
few,TRBV12-3/TRBV12-4,TRBJ1-2,TRBD1,CASNDRGDYGYTF,TGTGCCAGCAACGACAGGGGGGACTATGGCTACACCTTC
few,TRBV7-2,TRBJ2-1,TRBD2,CASSPAGGAEQFF,TGTGCCAGCAGCCCCGCGGGGGGGGCTGAGCAGTTCTTC
many,TRBV12-5,TRBJ2-3,.,CASGLPPGSDTQYF,TGTGCTAGTGGTTTGCCCCCGGGGTCGGATACGCAGTATTTT
.,TRBV20-1,TRBJ1-4,.,CSAETEESEKLFF,TGCAGTGCCGAGACCGAGGAGAGTGAAAAACTGTTTTTT
.,TRBV20-1,TRBJ1-2,TRBD1,CSASGGTGGTYYGYTF,TGCAGTGCTAGCGGCGGGACAGGGGGCACCTACTATGGCTACACCTTC
few,TRBV29-1,TRBJ1-1,TRBD1,CSVSDRVWTEAFF,TGCAGCGTTAGCGACAGGGTGTGGACTGAAGCTTTCTTT
many,TRBV5-1,TRBJ2-1,.,CASSFGQGDNEQFF,TGCGCCAGCAGCTTCGGTCAGGGTGACAATGAGCAGTTCTTC
.,TRBV20-1,TRBJ1-1,.,CSAERPQENTEAFF,TGCAGTGCCGAGAGGCCCCAGGAGAACACTGAAGCTTTCTTT
.,TRBV6-1,TRBJ1-4,.,CASMEGPNEKLFF,TGTGCCAGCATGGAGGGTCCTAATGAAAAACTGTTTTTT
.,TRBV30,TRBJ2-5,.,CAWSVQLDQETQYF,TGTGCCTGGAGTGTACAACTAGACCAAGAGACCCAGTACTTC
.,TRBV11-3,TRBJ2-2,TRBD2,CASSAPKSGRPGELFF,TGTGCCAGCAGCGCCCCGAAGAGCGGGAGGCCCGGGGAGCTGTTTTTT
few,TRBV5-5,TRBJ2-1,.,CASSLEDRSYNEQFF,TGTGCCAGCAGCTTGGAAGATAGGTCCTACAATGAGCAGTTCTTC
few,TRBV29-1,TRBJ2-3,TRBD1,CSVESSDRTDTQYF,TGCAGCGTTGAGAGCTCGGACAGGACCGATACGCAGTATTTT
.,TRBV3-1,TRBJ2-3,.,CASSQLRENTQYF,TGTGCCAGCAGCCAATTGAGGGAAAATACGCAGTATTTT
few,TRBV5-1,TRBJ1-3,.,CASSLGTAGNTIYF,TGCGCCAGCAGCTTGGGGACAGCTGGAAACACCATATATTTT
few,TRBV20-1,TRBJ1-5,.,CSASGGANQPQHF,TGCAGTGCTAGTGGGGGTGCCAATCAGCCCCAGCATTTT
.,TRBV19,TRBJ2-6,.,CASSTTSSGANVLTF,TGTGCCAGTAGTACGACATCATCTGGGGCCAACGTCCTGACTTTC
.,TRBV7-9,TRBJ2-3,.,CASSSVLIATADTQYF,TGTGCCAGCAGCTCAGTCTTAATAGCGACCGCAGATACGCAGTATTTT
few,TRBV29-1,TRBJ2-3,.,CSVEHEGMADTQYF,TGCAGCGTTGAGCACGAGGGGATGGCAGATACGCAGTATTTT
.,TRBV5-1,TRBJ1-4,.,CASSLQANEKLFF,TGCGCCAGCAGCTTGCAGGCTAATGAAAAACTGTTTTTT
few,TRBV20-1,TRBJ2-6,TRBD2,CSAIKAGGGAGANVLTF,TGCAGTGCTATTAAAGCGGGAGGTGGGGCTGGGGCCAACGTCCTGACTTTC
.,TRBV5-1,TRBJ2-2,.,CASSLASGDTGELFF,TGCGCCAGCAGCTTGGCCTCTGGGGACACCGGGGAGCTGTTTTTT
few,TRBV28,TRBJ2-2,TRBD1,CASSFQDRATGELFF,TGTGCCAGCAGTTTTCAGGACAGGGCTACCGGGGAGCTGTTTTTT
.,TRBV29-1,TRBJ1-2,.,CSVAGPGYTF,TGCAGCGTGGCGGGACCTGGCTACACCTTC
.,TRBV18,TRBJ1-5,.,CASSAGPTFRGQPQHF,TGTGCCAGCTCCGCCGGGCCGACTTTTCGGGGTCAGCCCCAGCATTTT
few,TRBV5-1,TRBJ1-2,.,CASSLSGTPDYGYTF,TGCGCCAGCAGCTTGTCCGGGACACCAGACTATGGCTACACCTTC
few,TRBV7-2,TRBJ2-3,.,CASSLFGGTDTQYF,TGTGCCAGCAGCTTATTTGGGGGCACAGATACGCAGTATTTT
.,TRBV5-1,TRBJ1-1,.,CASSRSRGREAFF,TGCGCCAGCAGCCGAAGTAGGGGCCGTGAAGCTTTCTTT
few,TRBV27,TRBJ1-5,.,CASSLSAGGNQPQHF,TGTGCCAGCAGTTTATCGGCAGGGGGCAATCAGCCCCAGCATTTT
once,TRBV5-1,TRBJ2-7,.,CASREGQRQSYEQYF,TGCGCCAGCAGGGAGGGCCAGCGGCAATCCTACGAGCAGTACTTC
few,TRBV20-1,TRBJ1-5,TRBD1,CSASLIFGQGKNQPQHF,TGCAGTGCTAGTCTCATCTTCGGACAGGGGAAGAATCAGCCCCAGCATTTT
.,TRBV5-8,TRBJ1-4,TRBD1,CASSREDRGDEKLFF,TGTGCCAGCAGCCGCGAGGACAGGGGGGATGAAAAACTGTTTTTT
few,TRBV3-1,TRBJ2-6,.,CASSQMNTGANVLTF,TGTGCCAGCAGCCAAATGAACACTGGGGCCAACGTCCTGACTTTC
few,TRBV10-3,TRBJ2-7,TRBD1,CAISVRTGAYEQYF,TGTGCCATCAGTGTCAGGACAGGGGCCTACGAGCAGTACTTC
.,TRBV12-3/TRBV12-4,TRBJ2-7,.,CASSLWESEQYF,TGTGCCAGCAGCCTGTGGGAATCCGAGCAGTACTTC
few,TRBV20-1,TRBJ2-7,TRBD2,CSARGTSGIDIREQYF,TGCAGTGCTAGAGGGACTAGCGGGATCGATATTCGCGAGCAGTACTTC
.,TRBV25-1,TRBJ2-1,TRBD2,CASGIAGGKYNEQFF,TGTGCCAGCGGGATAGCGGGGGGGAAATACAATGAGCAGTTCTTC
.,TRBV5-1,TRBJ2-3,TRBD2,CASSLRTSSIIRDTQYF,TGCGCCAGCAGCTTGCGGACTAGCTCGATAATTCGGGATACGCAGTATTTT
.,TRBV12-3/TRBV12-4,TRBJ1-6,TRBD1,CASSTDRGVIVSPLHF,TGTGCCAGCAGCACGGACAGGGGAGTTATCGTTTCACCCCTCCACTTT
many,TRBV20-1,TRBJ2-4,.,CSARDSKAKNIQYF,TGCAGTGCTAGGGACAGTAAGGCCAAAAACATTCAGTACTTC
.,TRBV5-1,TRBJ2-1,TRBD2,CASSSQYGGVDEQFF,TGCGCCAGCAGCTCCCAATACGGGGGGGTGGATGAGCAGTTCTTC
few,TRBV4-2,TRBJ2-1,TRBD2,CASSPNRLAGANEQFF,TGTGCCAGCAGCCCCAACCGACTAGCGGGGGCGAATGAGCAGTTCTTC